The present TCR beta chain was sequenced within a study of blood T cell repertoires in COVID-19. As for the study in general: Collection of acute and convalescent COVID-19 samples took place in the United States, Italy and Spain. Sample material is recorded as cDNA or gDNA derived from T cells, B-cell-depleted T cells, or PBMCs.

In the study's own analysis: Reference gene primer amplification gave estimated nucleated cell counts. Some clones are missing from TCRdb's copy, which holds only in-frame ones; the method was immunoSEQ multiplex PCR. Clone size and V and J calls were adopted from that table, with D and trimming inferred from the DNA. The sample consists of roughly 120,000 clones, about nine tenths of them appearing once. The CDR3 is made up of 15 amino acids. Germline V gene data show CDR1 as LNHDA and CDR2 as SQIVND (reference sequence). V dropped 10 bases and J dropped 1 base, with 14 bases sitting between them. Sequenced input: peripheral blood. This receptor was taken from a man between 65 and 85 years old who had recovered from COVID-19. This chain links TRBV19 with TRBJ2-6, with D possibly matching TRBD1 (6 bases). CDR3 loop: CATTDRNSGANVLTF. CDR3 sequence (DNA): TGTGCCACAACAGACAGGAATTCTGGGGCCAACGTCCTGACTTTC.